The T cell receptor (beta chain) described here comes from a study of shared clonotypes between healthy human individuals. Study at large: The study used three CD4 naive, three CD4 memory, two CD8 naive and one CD8 memory plate per donor. Whole-study findings and limits: Rarefaction showed sorted-subset sequencing was incomplete despite large depth. What naive subsets generally showed was a larger estimated richness than memory subsets showed.

Each replicate PCR on the sorted subsets used roughly 210 ng DNA (around 31,000 T cell genomes). Generated by immunoSEQ multiplex PCR, the TCRdb table keeps only in-frame clones and is missing some. The sample includes roughly 2.2 million clones, 85% to 95% seen only once; the top ten take about 0.36%. Details on this clone: Its target is unknown.

V lost 1 base and J 3 bases, leaving 6 bases between the germline ends. The CDR3 is made up of 13 amino acids. Germline loops: CDR1 LNHDA, CDR2 SQIVND (reference sequence). The chain recombines TRBV19 with TRBJ1-1; TRBD1 is a possible D gene (5 bases). The material sequenced was naive CD4+ T cells from PBMCs. Subset defined: CD45RA+ positively selected. The origin of this receptor is a man aged 18 to 29 in good health. Some clones in this sample may be carry-over from other donors' samples. The CDR3 loop reads CASSIGQHTEAFF. In nucleotides, the CDR3 is TGTGCCAGTAGTATAGGACAGCACACTGAAGCTTTCTTT.